This record looks at one TCR beta chain sequence and its context. What it recognizes is unknown. Germline CDR1 and CDR2: LNHDA and SQIVND (reference sequence). V was clipped by 4 bases and J by 4 bases, with 10 bases between them. This CDR3 region has 13 residues. The data were taken from a study of radiation and T cells in renal cell carcinoma. Study-level information: Nephrectomy followed 15 Gy stereotactic body radiation by 4 weeks. Study outcomes and limitations: Baseline intratumoral clonotype presence is unknown without pretreatment biopsies. Top tumor clonotypes rose in blood 2 weeks post-radiation, then contracted.

Time point of the sample: blood 2 weeks post-SBRT. Documented treatment: 15 Gy SBRT to primary tumor, nephrectomy 4 weeks later. Blood was sampled at baseline, 2 weeks and 4 weeks after SBRT. The data were produced by immunoSEQ multiplex PCR, yet TCRdb's version contains in-frame clones alone and is incomplete. Of about 130,000 clones listed, approximately 80% are singletons. This TCR was sampled from a woman between 55 and 75 years old with renal cell carcinoma. The sample in question was blood, obtained from a patient whose treatment included radiotherapy and nephrectomy. The V gene is TRBV19, the J gene TRBJ1-2, with D hard to call. The CDR3, as DNA: TGTGCCAGTAGTACTGGACTTATCTATGGCTACACCTTC. The encoded protein is CASSTGLIYGYTF. Looking up the rest from reference TRBV19 and TRBJ1-2 gives the full variable domain: DGGITQSPKYLFRKEGQNVTLSCEQNLNHDAMYWYRQDPGQGLRLIYYSQIVNDFQKGDIAEGYSVSREKKESFPLTVTSAQKNPTAFYLCASSTGLIYGYTFGSGTRLTVV.